These 4 T cell receptor beta chains originate from one sample sequenced in a study of blood T cell repertoires in COVID-19. Profiled with immunoSEQ multiplex PCR; TCRdb holds only in-frame clones, not every one. The repertoire holds a few hundred thousand clones, around 81% seen once, with more than 15% in the top ten. Sequenced material: peripheral blood. These receptors originate from a person aged 70 to 85 with COVID-19, enrolled during active disease.

The chain recombines TRBV5-1 with TRBJ1-3; 8 bases fit TRBD1. The germline V gene has CDR1 SGHRS and CDR2 YFSETQ. The length of the CDR3 is 15 residues. The junction had 14 bases not matched to a gene; V was cut back by 4 bases and J by 11 bases. The CDR3 DNA is TGCGCCAGCAGCCCCCGGACAGGGTCCTCCGGCGCCATATATTTT. Its protein product is CASSPRTGSSGAIYF. Full variable domain (outside the CDR3, taken from reference TRBV5-1 and TRBJ1-3): KAGVTQTPRYLIKTRGQQVTLSCSPISGHRSVSWYQQTPGQGLQFLFEYFSETQRNKGNFPGRFSGRQFSNSRSEMNVSTLELGDSALYLCASSPRTGSSGAIYFGEGSWLTVV.

This chain connects TRBV29-1 to TRBJ1-3; TRBD1 matches 9 bases. Germline CDR1 SQVTM, CDR2 ANQGSEA. The CDR3 has 14 amino acids. Trimming removed 4 bases from V and 0 bases from J; junction bases left unmatched: 1. The CDR3 DNA reads as TGCAGCGTTGGGGACAGGGTCTCTGGAAACACCATATATTTT. Protein product: CSVGDRVSGNTIYF.

J is TRBJ2-1 and V is TRBV11-2; TRBD2 might be the D (6 bases). This CDR3 is 15 amino acids long. Germline V gene sequence: CDR1 SGHAT, CDR2 FQNNGV. The V end was cut by 3 bases, the J end by 0 bases, with 9 bases between. This chain's CDR3 is CASSFSGSSYNEQFF. DNA of the CDR3: TGTGCCAGCAGCTTTAGCGGAAGCTCCTACAATGAGCAGTTCTTC. Full variable domain (remainder filled in from reference TRBV11-2 and TRBJ2-1): EAGVAQSPRYKIIEKRQSVAFWCNPISGHATLYWYQQILGQGPKLLIQFQNNGVVDDSQLPKDRFSAERLKGVDSTLKIQPAKLEDSAVYLCASSFSGSSYNEQFFGPGTRLTVL.

J is TRBJ2-3 and V is TRBV11-2; a possible D gene is TRBD2 (7 bases). V lost 1 base and J 3 bases, leaving 14 bases between the germline ends. Germline CDR1 reads SGHAT; CDR2 reads FQNNGV. The CDR3 totals 16 residues. The DNA for the CDR3 is TGTGCCAGCAGCTTAGGGAGGAGGGGGGGGACAGATACGCAGTATTTT. It encodes CASSLGRRGGTDTQYF.